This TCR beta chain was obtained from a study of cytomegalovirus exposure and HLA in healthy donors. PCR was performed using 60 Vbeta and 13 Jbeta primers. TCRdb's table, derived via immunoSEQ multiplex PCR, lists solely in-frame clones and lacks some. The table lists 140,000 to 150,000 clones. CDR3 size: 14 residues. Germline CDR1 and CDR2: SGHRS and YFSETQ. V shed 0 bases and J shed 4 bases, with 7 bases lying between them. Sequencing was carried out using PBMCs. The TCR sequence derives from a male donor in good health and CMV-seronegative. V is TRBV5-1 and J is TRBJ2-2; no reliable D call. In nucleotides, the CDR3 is TGCGCCAGCAGCTTGGGAACAGTCACCGGGGAGCTGTTTTTT. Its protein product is CASSLGTVTGELFF.